The entry below describes one T cell receptor (beta chain). Its target is not known. Trimming took 1 base from V and 6 from J, leaving 6 bases between them. There are 12 residues in the CDR3. Germline V gene sequence: CDR1 DFQATT, CDR2 SNEGSKA (reference sequence). These data are taken from a study of metastatic and nonmetastatic thyroid tumors. Overall study context: Across blood and tumor or nodule tissue, repertoires from malignant and benign thyroid patients were compared with one another.

Thyroid surgery was performed in patients who had received no treatment beforehand. The study, taken as a whole, reports: Patients with malignant thyroid tumors reportedly had significantly higher TCR beta diversity than those with benign nodules, in blood and tumor.

Authors' analysis steps: A papillary thyroid cancer distant-metastasis classifier was built from CDR3 differences across clinicopathological groups. TCRdb re-called the PCR reads through MiXCR. V and J calls and clone size were set by TCRdb, not the authors. Among tens of thousands of clones listed, 20% to 25% were seen once. The receptor was isolated from a female donor with papillary thyroid cancer or a benign thyroid nodule (not recorded which). Some clones in this sample may be carry-over from other donors' samples. The chain is built from TRBV20-1 and TRBJ1-4; unclear D gene. The sequenced sample consisted of tumor tissue. CDR3 in amino acids: CSARAADEKLFF. Written as DNA, the CDR3 is TGCAGTGCTAGAGCAGCAGATGAAAAACTGTTTTTT.